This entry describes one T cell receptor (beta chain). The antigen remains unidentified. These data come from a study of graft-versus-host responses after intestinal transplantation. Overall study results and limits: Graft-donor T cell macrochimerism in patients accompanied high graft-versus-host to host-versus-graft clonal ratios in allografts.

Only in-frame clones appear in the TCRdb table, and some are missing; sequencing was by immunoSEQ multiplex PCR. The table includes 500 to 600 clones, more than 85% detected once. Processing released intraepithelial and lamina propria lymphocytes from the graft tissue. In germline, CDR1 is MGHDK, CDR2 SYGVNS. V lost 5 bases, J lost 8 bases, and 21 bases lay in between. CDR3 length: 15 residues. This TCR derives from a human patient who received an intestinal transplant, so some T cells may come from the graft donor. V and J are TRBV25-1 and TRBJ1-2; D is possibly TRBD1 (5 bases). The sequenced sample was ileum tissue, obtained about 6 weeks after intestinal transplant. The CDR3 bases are TGTGCCAGCAGTTGGTATGAGGGGCCGATAGTAGGCTACACCTTC. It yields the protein CASSWYEGPIVGYTF.